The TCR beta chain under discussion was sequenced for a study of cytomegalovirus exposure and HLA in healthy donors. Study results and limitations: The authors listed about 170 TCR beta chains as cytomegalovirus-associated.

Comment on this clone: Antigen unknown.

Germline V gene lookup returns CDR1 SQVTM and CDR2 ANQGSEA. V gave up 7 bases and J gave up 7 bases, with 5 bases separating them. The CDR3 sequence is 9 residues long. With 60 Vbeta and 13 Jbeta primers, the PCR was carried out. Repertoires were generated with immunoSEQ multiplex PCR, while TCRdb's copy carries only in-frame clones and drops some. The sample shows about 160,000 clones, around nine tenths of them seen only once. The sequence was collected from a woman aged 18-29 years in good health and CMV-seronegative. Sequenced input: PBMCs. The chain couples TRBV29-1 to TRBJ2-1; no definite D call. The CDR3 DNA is TGCAGCGGTCCTAATGAGCAGTTCTTC. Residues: CSGPNEQFF.